Described below is a single T cell receptor beta chain sequence and its context. Its antigen is unknown. The entry originates in a study of a mutant IDH1 vaccine in newly diagnosed glioma. Study observations and caveats: Of the patients, about 95% had vaccine-induced immune responses. Apparently, pseudoprogression bore no relation to changes among the top peripheral T cell clonotypes.

The time point was: week 11, during vaccination. The investigators gave 300 ug of mutant IDH1 20-mer peptide in each vaccine dose, together with topical imiquimod. Produced via immunoSEQ multiplex PCR; TCRdb's table is partial and in-frame only. The sample has tens of thousands of clones; roughly 84% are singletons. Between the trimmed V and J ends, which lost 3 bases and 5 bases, there was a span of 14 bases. The CDR3 totals 14 residues. Germline V gene lookup returns CDR1 SGHTA and CDR2 FQGNSA. The receptor was derived from a woman in her fifties or sixties with glioma. The material sequenced was PBMCs, taken from a glioma patient whose treatment included an IDH1 peptide vaccine. The chain employs TRBV7-2 and TRBJ2-7, with D unresolved. The CDR3 DNA sequence: TGTGCCAGCAGCTTGAGCTGGGTTGGGGACGAGCAGTACTTC. Protein sequence: CASSLSWVGDEQYF.